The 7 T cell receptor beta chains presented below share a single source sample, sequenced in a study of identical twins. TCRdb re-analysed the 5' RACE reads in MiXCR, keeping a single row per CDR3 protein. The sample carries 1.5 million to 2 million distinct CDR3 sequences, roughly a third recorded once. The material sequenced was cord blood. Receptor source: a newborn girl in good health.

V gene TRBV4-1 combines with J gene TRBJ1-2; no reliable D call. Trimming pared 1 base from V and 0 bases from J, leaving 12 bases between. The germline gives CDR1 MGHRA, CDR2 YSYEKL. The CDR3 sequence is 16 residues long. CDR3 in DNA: TGCGCCAGCAGCCAAGGAGTCTCAAAGGCTAACTATGGCTACACCTTC. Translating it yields CASSQGVSKANYGYTF.

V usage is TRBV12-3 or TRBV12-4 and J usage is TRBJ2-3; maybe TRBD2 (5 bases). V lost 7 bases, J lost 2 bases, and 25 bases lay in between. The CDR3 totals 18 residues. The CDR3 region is CASNNLTVGALPTDTQYF. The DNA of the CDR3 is TGTGCCAGCAACAATCTCACCGTGGGAGCTCTCCCCACAGATACGCAGTATTTT.

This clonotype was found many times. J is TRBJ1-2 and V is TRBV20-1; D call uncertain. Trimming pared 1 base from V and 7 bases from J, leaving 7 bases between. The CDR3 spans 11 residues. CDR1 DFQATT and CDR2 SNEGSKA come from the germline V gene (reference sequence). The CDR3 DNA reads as TGCAGTGCTAGAGCGCAGTCTGGCTACACCTTC. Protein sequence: CSARAQSGYTF.

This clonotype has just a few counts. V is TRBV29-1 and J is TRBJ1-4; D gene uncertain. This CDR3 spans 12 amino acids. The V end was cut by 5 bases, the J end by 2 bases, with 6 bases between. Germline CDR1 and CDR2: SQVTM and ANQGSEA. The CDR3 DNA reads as TGCAGCGTTCTTCGTACTAATGAAAAACTGTTTTTT. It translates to CSVLRTNEKLFF. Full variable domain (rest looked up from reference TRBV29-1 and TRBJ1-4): SAVISQKPSRDICQRGTSLTIQCQVDSQVTMMFWYRQQPGQSLTLIATANQGSEATYESGFVIDKFPISRPNLTFSTLTVSNMSPEDSSIYLCSVLRTNEKLFFGSGTQLSVL.

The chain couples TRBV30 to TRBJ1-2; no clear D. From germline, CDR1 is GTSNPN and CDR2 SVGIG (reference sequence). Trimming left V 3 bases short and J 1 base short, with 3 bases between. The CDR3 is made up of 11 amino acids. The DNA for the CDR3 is TGTGCCTGGAGGTATAACTATGGCTACACCTTC. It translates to CAWRYNYGYTF.

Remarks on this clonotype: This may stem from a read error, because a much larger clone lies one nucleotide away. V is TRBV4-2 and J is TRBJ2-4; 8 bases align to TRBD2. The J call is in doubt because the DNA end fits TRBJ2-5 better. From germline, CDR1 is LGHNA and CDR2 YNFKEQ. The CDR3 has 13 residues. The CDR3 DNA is TGTGCCAGCAGCCAAGTTGCGGGAGGGACCCAGTACTTC. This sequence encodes CASSQVAGGTQYF.

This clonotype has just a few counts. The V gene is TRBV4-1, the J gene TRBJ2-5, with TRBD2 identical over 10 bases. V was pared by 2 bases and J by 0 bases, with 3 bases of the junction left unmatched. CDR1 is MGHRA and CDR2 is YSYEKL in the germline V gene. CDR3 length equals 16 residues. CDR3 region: CASSQPGTSDQETQYF. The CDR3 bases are TGCGCCAGCAGCCAACCTGGGACTAGCGACCAAGAGACCCAGTACTTC.